The rows below give T cell receptor beta chains drawn from one sample of a study of Ad26.COV2.S vaccination and SARS-CoV-2 variants. Clones were sequenced by immunoSEQ multiplex PCR, and TCRdb holds only the in-frame ones, with some missing. The profile shows just under 250,000 clones, more than 75% of them singletons. The sequenced sample was peripheral blood, obtained in a trial of Ad26.COV2.S vaccine versus placebo. These receptors were taken from a person aged 18-65 years who received the Ad26.COV2.S COVID-19 vaccine or a placebo. The CDR3 runs from the conserved cysteine through the conserved F or W. Each record gives: D gene, clone size, V gene, J gene, CDR3 protein, CDR3 DNA. The D gene is left open where the match is weak. Part of the rows lack a size; the others show once, few, many or a class for expanded clones.

-	-	TRBV2	TRBJ1-6	CASSTDGRYSPLHF	TGTGCCAGCAGTACCGACGGGCGTTATTCACCCCTCCACTTT
TRBD1	-	TRBV5-4	TRBJ2-5	CASSPGSGQGVFETQYF	TGTGCCAGCAGCCCAGGATCGGGACAGGGGGTTTTCGAGACCCAGTACTTC
TRBD2	-	TRBV10-3	TRBJ2-1	CAIRGLAGEEQFF	TGTGCCATCAGAGGACTAGCGGGGGAGGAGCAGTTCTTC
TRBD1	-	TRBV7-9	TRBJ2-7	CASSLARDRASHEQYF	TGTGCCAGCAGCCTGGCCCGGGACAGGGCTAGCCACGAGCAGTACTTC
TRBD1	-	TRBV25-1	TRBJ1-4	CASSEGGTGRASSEKLFF	TGTGCCAGCAGTGAAGGCGGGACAGGGAGGGCGTCTAGTGAAAAACTGTTTTTT
TRBD2	once	TRBV9	TRBJ2-2	CASSVASGNVNTGELFF	TGTGCCAGCAGCGTAGCTAGCGGGAATGTGAACACCGGGGAGCTGTTTTTT
-	-	TRBV19	TRBJ1-5	CASSMRPLGDQPQHF	TGTGCCAGTAGTATGCGCCCCCTAGGGGATCAGCCCCAGCATTTT
-	-	TRBV2	TRBJ2-5	CARGGARKETQYF	TGTGCCAGAGGAGGGGCGAGGAAAGAGACCCAGTACTTC
TRBD2	-	TRBV19	TRBJ2-3	CASSIGLAGGREDTQYF	TGTGCCAGTAGTATAGGCCTAGCGGGAGGGCGAGAAGATACGCAGTATTTT
-	-	TRBV24-1	TRBJ2-2	CATGTMSNGELFF	TGTGCCACCGGAACGATGAGTAACGGGGAGCTGTTTTTT
-	-	TRBV11-1	TRBJ2-5	CASSLAWGGAFDETQYF	TGTGCCAGCAGCTTAGCATGGGGGGGCGCCTTTGACGAGACCCAGTACTTC
-	-	TRBV28	TRBJ2-3	CASSSIGAGGTQYF	TGTGCCAGCAGTTCTATAGGTGCAGGAGGTACGCAGTATTTT
-	-	TRBV28	TRBJ1-1	CASSLPPQENTEAFF	TGTGCCAGCAGTTTACCCCCGCAGGAGAACACTGAAGCTTTCTTT
TRBD2	-	TRBV7-2	TRBJ2-3	CASSPLAGGRADTQYF	TGTGCCAGCAGCCCTCTAGCGGGAGGGAGGGCAGATACGCAGTATTTT
-	-	TRBV29-1	TRBJ1-1	CSVGKGLQRRGANTEAFF	TGCAGCGTTGGAAAGGGGCTCCAGAGAAGGGGGGCGAACACTGAAGCTTTCTTT
TRBD1	-	TRBV28	TRBJ1-5	CASTGTGGLEPQHF	TGTGCCAGCACCGGGACAGGGGGCCTGGAGCCCCAGCATTTT
-	-	TRBV3-1/TRBV3-2	TRBJ2-2	CASSQDMSYTGELFF	TGTGCCAGCAGCCAAGATATGAGTTACACCGGGGAGCTGTTTTTT
-	-	TRBV3-1/TRBV3-2	TRBJ2-2	CASSLKTGWTNTGELFF	TGTGCCAGCAGTCTTAAAACGGGGTGGACGAACACCGGGGAGCTGTTTTTT
TRBD2	-	TRBV7-9	TRBJ2-5	CASSAAGAETQYF	TGTGCCAGCAGCGCAGCGGGGGCCGAGACCCAGTACTTC
-	-	TRBV28	TRBJ1-2	CASSLLNYGYTF	TGTGCCAGCAGTTTACTAAACTATGGCTACACCTTC
TRBD1	-	TRBV7-9	TRBJ2-5	CASSLGDRKDQETQYF	TGTGCCAGCAGCTTAGGGGACAGAAAAGATCAAGAGACCCAGTACTTC
TRBD2	-	TRBV19	TRBJ2-7	CASSVREGLAYEQYF	TGTGCCAGTAGTGTGAGGGAGGGTCTGGCGTACGAGCAGTACTTC
TRBD1	-	TRBV29-1	TRBJ2-3	CSTLQGSDTQYF	TGCAGCACTTTACAGGGGTCAGATACGCAGTATTTT
-	many	TRBV6-4	TRBJ1-1	CASSDSENTEAFF	TGTGCCAGCAGTGACTCGGAGAACACTGAAGCTTTCTTT
TRBD1	once	TRBV7-2	TRBJ2-7	CASSQGQGNPYEQYF	TGTGCCAGCAGCCAGGGACAGGGGAACCCCTACGAGCAGTACTTC
-	-	TRBV19	TRBJ1-1	CASRSEGGEAFF	TGTGCCAGTAGATCGGAAGGGGGGGAAGCTTTCTTT
-	-	TRBV7-2	TRBJ2-2	CASSLANLRSRELFF	TGTGCCAGCAGCTTAGCAAACCTTCGGTCCCGGGAGCTGTTTTTT
TRBD2	-	TRBV6-4	TRBJ2-3	CASSPGLAGADTQYF	TGTGCCAGCAGTCCCGGACTAGCGGGGGCAGATACGCAGTATTTT
-	-	TRBV7-8	TRBJ2-1	CASSSTKYNEQFF	TGTGCCAGCAGCTCTACCAAATACAATGAGCAGTTCTTC
-	-	TRBV11-1	TRBJ2-7	CASSPLWGDEQYF	TGTGCCAGCAGCCCGCTCTGGGGCGACGAGCAGTACTTC